The subject of this entry is one T cell receptor beta chain. This probably arose from a read error, given a far larger clone one base away. The sample comes from a study of low-dose radiotherapy and immunotherapy resistance in tumors. PCR amplification of the TCRs was performed with Phusion for 20 to 25 PCR cycles, and it relied on a constant-region primer together with a V-primer adapter. TCRdb redid the calling of the reads with MiXCR, one entry per CDR3 protein. The data contain tens of thousands of distinct CDR3 sequences, 10% to 15% of them singletons. Stated time point: before trial treatment. CDR1 is PRHDT, CDR2 FYEKMQ, per germline (reference sequence). With 8 bases removed from V and 4 bases from J, the gap between germline ends came to 20 bases. The CDR3 has 16 amino acids.

The genes are TRBV13 and TRBJ2-2; no firm D call. This TCR was recovered from a female donor with ovarian cancer. Sequencing used PBMCs, obtained before treatment. This CDR3 reads CASGSRLGMGTGELFF. Written as DNA, the CDR3 is TGTGCCAGCGGCTCCAGGCTGGGGATGGGCACCGGGGAGCTGTTTTTT.